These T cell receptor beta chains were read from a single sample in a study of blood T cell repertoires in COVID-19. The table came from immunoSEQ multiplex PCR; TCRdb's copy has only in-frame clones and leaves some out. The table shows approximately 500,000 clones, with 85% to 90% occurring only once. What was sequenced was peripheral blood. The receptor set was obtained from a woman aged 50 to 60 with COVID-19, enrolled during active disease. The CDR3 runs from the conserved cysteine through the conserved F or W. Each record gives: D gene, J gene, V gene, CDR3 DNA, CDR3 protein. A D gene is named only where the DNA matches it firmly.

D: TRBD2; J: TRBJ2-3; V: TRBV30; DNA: TGTGCCTGGAGCCTCGGGCTAGCGGGGGCCACAGATACGCAGTATTTT; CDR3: CAWSLGLAGATDTQYF
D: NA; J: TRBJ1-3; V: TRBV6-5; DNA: TGTGCCAGCACCAGGGACATATCCTCTGGAAACACCATATATTTT; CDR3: CASTRDISSGNTIYF
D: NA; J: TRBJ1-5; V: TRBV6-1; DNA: TGTGCCAGCAGTGAAGCCCCTAAAGTGGGGCTTGTTAGTCAGCCCCAGCATTTT; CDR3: CASSEAPKVGLVSQPQHF
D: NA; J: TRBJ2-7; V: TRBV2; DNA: TGTGCCAGCAGACCGACAGCGAGCTCCTACGAGCAGTACTTC; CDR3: CASRPTASSYEQYF
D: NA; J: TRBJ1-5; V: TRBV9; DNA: TGTGCCAGCAGCGACAGGGGCAATCAGCCCCAGCATTTT; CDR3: CASSDRGNQPQHF
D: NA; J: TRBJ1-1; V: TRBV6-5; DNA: TGTGCCAGCAGTTACTATTCAGGTGAAGCTTTCTTT; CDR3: CASSYYSGEAFF
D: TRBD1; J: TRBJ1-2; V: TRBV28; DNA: TGTGCCAGTTGTAGGGGGCAACTCCCCCTGTTCGGTGACTATGGCTACACCTTC; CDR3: CASCRGQLPLFGDYGYTF
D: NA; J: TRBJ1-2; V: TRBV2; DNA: TGTGCCAGCAGTGAAGGCGGGGGAACAACAGCTTATGGCTACACCTTC; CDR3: CASSEGGGTTAYGYTF
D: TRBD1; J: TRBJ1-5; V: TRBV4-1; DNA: TGCGCCAGCAGCCAAGATCGGAGGGGGCATCAGCCCCAGCATTTT; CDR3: CASSQDRRGHQPQHF
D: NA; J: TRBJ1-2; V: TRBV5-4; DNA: TGTGCCAGCAGCTTTGGTGCCGCAGCTAACTATGGCTACACCTTC; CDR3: CASSFGAAANYGYTF
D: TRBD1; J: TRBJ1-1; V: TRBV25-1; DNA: TGTGCCAGCAGTGAAATAGACAGGGAGAACACTGAAGCTTTCTTT; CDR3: CASSEIDRENTEAFF